The 32 T cell receptor beta chains given below trace back to one sample, sequenced in a study of cytomegalovirus exposure and HLA in healthy donors. Amplification used 60 Vbeta primers and 13 Jbeta primers. Only in-frame clones appear in the TCRdb table, and some are missing; sequencing was by immunoSEQ multiplex PCR. The top ten clones hold around 3% of a sample with roughly 120,000 clones, 80% of them seen once. The sequencing input was PBMCs. Receptors were obtained from a male donor in good health and CMV-seronegative.

The chain couples TRBV21-1 to TRBJ2-3; no DNA check was done on the table's D call, TRBD2. TRBV21-1 is designated a pseudogene. The CDR3 runs to 19 residues. CDR3 amino acids: CASSKGLAGGFPGTDTQYF. CDR3 nucleotide sequence: TGTGCCAGCAGCAAAGGACTAGCGGGAGGTTTCCCCGGCACAGATACGCAGTATTTT.

This clone appeared a single time. This sequence joins TRBV23-1 and TRBJ2-2; D might be TRBD1 (6 bases). TRBV23-1 is designated an ORF whose function remains uncertain. Trimming took off 8 bases at V and 0 bases at J, with 19 bases between the two ends. The CDR3 covers 17 residues. The CDR3: CASLKGGPSSNTGELFF. DNA of the CDR3: TGCGCCAGCTTAAAAGGGGGACCCTCTTCGAACACCGGGGAGCTGTTTTTT.

This clone was counted once. V gene TRBV6-1 combines with J gene TRBJ2-4, with 10 bases lining up with TRBD2. The CDR3 length is 15 residues. Per germline, CDR1 MNHNS and CDR2 SASEGT. The V gene end was trimmed by 4 bases and the J gene end by 6 bases; junction bases not matched to a gene: 6. The CDR3 protein is CASSVASGSGNIQYF. CDR3 bases: TGTGCCAGCAGTGTGGCTAGCGGGAGCGGAAACATTCAGTACTTC.

This clone was seen more than once but under ten times. The CDR3 here is CASSPSGGRINEQFF. Written as DNA, the CDR3 is TGTGCCAGCAGCCCATCCGGGGGTCGGATCAATGAGCAGTTCTTC. V usage is TRBV7-3 and J usage is TRBJ2-1, with D perhaps matching TRBD2 (6 bases). Germline CDR1 is SGHTA and CDR2 is FQGTGA. V was pared by 5 bases and J by 6 bases, with 17 bases between. The CDR3 spans 15 residues.

The chain joins TRBV6-5 to TRBJ1-1; perhaps TRBD1 as D (6 bases). CDR3 length: 14 amino acids. CDR1 is MNHEY, CDR2 SVGAGI, per germline. Trimming shortened V by 6 bases and J by 0 bases, and 11 bases separated the two germline ends. CDR3 amino acids: CASRRQAVNTEAFF. The CDR3 nucleotides are TGTGCCAGCAGGAGACAGGCCGTGAACACTGAAGCTTTCTTT.

This sequence joins TRBV30 and TRBJ2-3; D ambiguous. Germline-derived CDR1 and CDR2 are GTSNPN and SVGIG (reference sequence). The CDR3 spans 12 residues. V was clipped by 4 bases and J by 0 bases, with 5 bases between them. CDR3: CAWTSSTDTQYF. Written as DNA, the CDR3 is TGTGCCTGGACGTCCAGCACAGATACGCAGTATTTT.

This rearrangement joins TRBV5-5 to TRBJ2-7; D unclear. Germline V lookup: CDR1 SGHKS, CDR2 YYEKEE (reference sequence). V dropped 4 bases and J dropped 0 bases, with 11 bases sitting between them. The CDR3 loop spans 14 amino acids. The CDR3 protein is CASSAALISYEQYF. In DNA, the CDR3 is TGTGCCAGCAGCGCGGCGCTTATCTCCTACGAGCAGTACTTC.

The rearrangement links TRBV11-2 to TRBJ2-3, with unresolved D. The CDR3 is 15 amino acids. Germline-derived CDR1 and CDR2 are SGHAT and FQNNGV. Trimming took off 0 bases at V and 4 bases at J, with 11 bases between the two ends. The CDR3 spells CASSLDPVFADTQYF. DNA for the CDR3: TGTGCCAGCAGCTTAGATCCGGTGTTCGCAGATACGCAGTATTTT.

The chain uses TRBV6-5 and TRBJ2-1, with 8 bases that match TRBD2. Germline V gene data show CDR1 as MNHEY and CDR2 as SVGAGI. This CDR3 has 14 residues. V trimming: 6 bases; J trimming: 5 bases; junction bases outside the gene matches: 6. DNA of the CDR3: TGTGCCAGCAGGTCCGGGGGGGCCCACAATGAGCAGTTCTTC. Its translation is CASRSGGAHNEQFF.

The V gene is TRBV7-8, the J gene TRBJ2-1, with TRBD1 identical over 8 bases. J gave up 8 bases and V 8 bases, and 11 bases lay outside the gene matches. The CDR3 loop spans 14 amino acids. Germline V gives CDR1 SGHVS, CDR2 FQNEAQ. This chain's CDR3 is CASESGQGGYEQFF. CDR3 coding DNA: TGTGCCAGCGAATCCGGACAGGGTGGCTATGAGCAGTTCTTC.

CDR3: CASSDRVSNYGYTF. The CDR3 DNA reads TGTGCCAGCAGTGACAGGGTCTCTAACTATGGCTACACCTTC. This chain uses TRBV6-1 with TRBJ1-2; possibly TRBD1 for D (5 bases). Looked up from germline, CDR1 is MNHNS and CDR2 is SASEGT. This CDR3 has 14 residues. V lost 3 bases to trimming and J lost 0 bases, with 8 bases between them.

On this clone: One end of the junction is discordant with germline, which a read error may explain. J is TRBJ2-7 and V is TRBV13, with a weak D call TRBD2 (6 bases). Looked up from germline, CDR1 is PRHDT and CDR2 is FYEKMQ (reference sequence). The CDR3 extends over 12 amino acids. As DNA, the CDR3 is TGTGCCAGCAGCCCCATGCGGGGCGATATGCACTTC. Protein: CASSPMRGDMHF.

The gene calls are TRBV18 and TRBJ1-1; D is possibly TRBD1 (5 bases). Trimming left V 3 bases short and J 0 bases short, with 14 bases between. There are 16 residues in the CDR3. CDR1 and CDR2 (germline): KGHSH, LQKENI. The CDR3 is CASSPFIQGLNTEAFF. In nucleotides, the CDR3 is TGTGCCAGCTCACCTTTTATTCAGGGTCTGAACACTGAAGCTTTCTTT.

This chain links TRBV5-1 with TRBJ2-1; TRBD2 matches 13 bases. The CDR3 is made up of 15 amino acids. The V and J ends lost 2 bases and 8 bases, in that order; junction bases with no gene match: 4. In germline, CDR1 is SGHRS, CDR2 YFSETQ. The DNA for the CDR3 is TGCGCCAGCAGCTTACTAGCGGGGGGGAAGGATGAGCAGTTCTTC. Protein: CASSLLAGGKDEQFF.

The rearrangement uses TRBV6-5 and TRBJ2-7, with D tentatively TRBD2 (5 bases). With 8 bases removed from V and 5 bases from J, the gap between germline ends came to 22 bases. This CDR3 contains 15 residues. CDR1 and CDR2 from the germline V gene are MNHEY and SVGAGI. The CDR3 nucleotides are TGTGCCAGCTCCCGGGGTCGATCACTCACCCACGAGCAGTACTTC. It codes for CASSRGRSLTHEQYF.

The CDR3 DNA follows: TGTGCCAGCAGCGGATGGACAGGGGAAACCCCCTCCTACGAGCAGTACTTC. Its protein product is CASSGWTGETPSYEQYF. The rearrangement joins TRBV5-4 to TRBJ2-7, with 9 bases lining up with TRBD1. The CDR3 runs to 17 residues. With V trimmed by 4 bases and J by 0 bases, 11 bases remained unmatched. The germline V gene encodes CDR1 SGHNT and CDR2 YYREEE (reference sequence).

The gene calls are TRBV6-4 and TRBJ1-1; D uncertain. CDR1 is MRHNA and CDR2 is SNTAGT in the germline V gene. Trimming removed 6 bases from V and 1 base from J, with 9 bases in between. This CDR3 is built from 13 residues. The CDR3 loop reads CASSLRRNTEAFF. The CDR3 DNA reads TGTGCCAGCAGCCTGAGGAGGAACACTGAAGCTTTCTTT.

The sample holds a few counts of this clone. The sample contains more than one DNA sequence encoding this CDR3. The chain has TRBV5-1 and TRBJ1-2; a possible D gene is TRBD1 (6 bases). The CDR3 runs 12 residues. Germline V CDR1 and CDR2: SGHRS, YFSETQ. V lost 0 bases, J lost 6 bases, and 6 bases lay in between. In DNA, the CDR3 is TGCGCCAGCAGCTTGGCAGGGGATGGCTACACCTTC. Its translation is CASSLAGDGYTF.

V gene TRBV5-8 combines with J gene TRBJ2-7; D is possibly TRBD2 (5 bases). V lost 5 bases to trimming and J lost 2 bases, with 17 bases between them. CDR1 is SGHTS, CDR2 YDEGEE, per germline. The CDR3 is made up of 15 amino acids. This chain's CDR3 is CASRQRSGLTYEQYF. For the CDR3, the DNA is TGTGCCAGCAGACAACGGAGCGGCCTTACCTACGAGCAGTACTTC.

The V gene is TRBV11-2, the J gene TRBJ1-6, with 9 bases identical to TRBD1. Looked up from germline, CDR1 is SGHAT and CDR2 is FQNNGV. The V and J ends lost 5 bases and 16 bases, in that order; junction bases with no gene match: 15. This CDR3 is 15 amino acids long. CDR3 nucleotide sequence: TGTGCCAGCAGCGCCGCCGGGACAGGGTATAGCTTGCTCCACTTT. The encoded protein is CASSAAGTGYSLLHF.

CDR3 sequence: CASGLASTGNNEQFF. CDR3 in DNA: TGTGCTAGTGGTTTGGCCTCGACAGGAAACAATGAGCAGTTCTTC. The chain combines TRBV12-5 with TRBJ2-1, with a possible D match to TRBD1 (6 bases). The CDR3 sequence is 15 residues long. Germline CDR1 LGHNT, CDR2 FRNRAP. V gave up 1 base and J gave up 5 bases, with 12 bases separating them.

A single count supports this clone. The chain has TRBV6-1 and TRBJ1-3, with no clear D. CDR1 is MNHNS and CDR2 is SASEGT in the germline V gene. The V gene lost 3 bases and the J gene lost 1 base, with 16 bases spanning the gap. This CDR3 is built from 17 residues. The CDR3 loop reads CASSDRGKMVSGNTIYF. The CDR3 nucleotides are TGTGCCAGCAGTGATCGAGGGAAGATGGTGTCTGGAAACACCATATATTTT.

J is TRBJ2-1 and V is TRBV6-4; perhaps TRBD2 as D (6 bases). This CDR3 region has 15 residues. V gave up 3 bases and J gave up 7 bases, with 16 bases separating them. Germline assignment: CDR1 MRHNA and CDR2 SNTAGT. CDR3: CASSEGIAEVNEQFF. As DNA, the CDR3 is TGTGCCAGCAGTGAAGGAATAGCGGAGGTGAATGAGCAGTTCTTC.

This chain uses TRBV6-6 with TRBJ2-1, with TRBD1 identical over 7 bases. The J segment lost 4 bases and the V segment lost 3 bases, leaving 9 bases of the junction unmatched. This CDR3 is 16 amino acids long. Germline V gene sequence: CDR1 MNHNY, CDR2 SVGAGI (reference sequence). CDR3 protein: CASSYGWDRPYNEQFF. CDR3 in DNA: TGTGCCAGCAGTTATGGATGGGACAGACCTTACAATGAGCAGTTCTTC.

DNA for the CDR3: TGTGCCAGCAGCCGAAACCAGGGGGTACCTTCACCCCTCCACTTT. Translation: CASSRNQGVPSPLHF. The chain has TRBV14 and TRBJ1-6; 7 bases are a match to TRBD1. With 4 bases clipped from V and 9 bases from J, the junction kept 9 bases outside the gene matches. CDR3 length equals 15 residues. CDR1 SGHDN and CDR2 FVKESK come from the germline V gene.

This clone has only one observation. The chain carries TRBV30 and TRBJ2-1; D is possibly TRBD1 (6 bases). This CDR3 contains 15 residues. Germline CDR1 reads GTSNPN; CDR2 reads SVGIG (reference sequence). V lost 3 bases, J lost 0 bases, and 12 bases lay in between. In nucleotides, the CDR3 is TGTGCCTGGAGCAGGGGTACAAGCTCCTACAATGAGCAGTTCTTC. Encoded protein: CAWSRGTSSYNEQFF.

The chain couples TRBV6-5 to TRBJ2-5; the D gene is possibly TRBD2 (5 bases). The CDR3 is 16 residues long. Trimming shortened V by 0 bases and J by 2 bases, and 13 bases separated the two germline ends. CDR1 and CDR2 from the germline V gene are MNHEY and SVGAGI. The CDR3 coding sequence is TGTGCCAGCAGTTACTCAGGGCTAGCCCCTCAAGAGACCCAGTACTTC. Protein sequence: CASSYSGLAPQETQYF.

The chain employs TRBV15 and TRBJ2-7, with a weak D call TRBD2 (6 bases). Germline values: CDR1 LNHNV, CDR2 YYDKDF (reference sequence). This CDR3 is built from 17 residues. With 5 bases removed from V and 3 bases from J, the gap between germline ends came to 23 bases. The CDR3 sequence: CATSLDYGDWEFYEQYF. The CDR3 DNA is TGTGCCACCAGCCTAGATTACGGGGACTGGGAATTCTACGAGCAGTACTTC.

This clone turned up a few times. One junction end disagrees with the germline gene, perhaps due to a read error. J is TRBJ2-3 and V is TRBV7-9; TRBD2 aligns across 7 bases. The germline V gene encodes CDR1 SEHNR and CDR2 FQNEAQ (reference sequence). The CDR3 is made up of 16 amino acids. The CDR3 region is CSSSQRGGLAGVAQYF. CDR3 sequence (DNA): TGTTCCAGCAGCCAGAGAGGAGGTTTGGCGGGAGTGGCGCAGTATTTT.

This clone was observed a few times. The chain uses TRBV7-8 and TRBJ1-4; D ambiguous. CDR1 and CDR2 from the germline V gene are SGHVS and FQNEAQ. CDR3 length: 13 amino acids. V dropped 5 bases and J dropped 2 bases, with 6 bases sitting between them. CDR3 sequence: CASSRHTNEKLFF. In DNA, the CDR3 is TGTGCCAGCAGCCGACATACTAATGAAAAACTGTTTTTT. The full variable domain, with the rest looked up from reference TRBV7-8 and TRBJ1-4, is GAGVSQSPRYKVAKRGQDVALRCDPISGHVSLFWYQQALGQGPEFLTYFQNEAQLDKSGLPSDRFFAERPEGSVSTLKIQRTQQEDSAVYLCASSRHTNEKLFFGSGTQLSVL.

This chain links TRBV6-6 with TRBJ2-1; 8 bases are shared with TRBD1. The V gene end was trimmed by 5 bases and the J gene end by 4 bases; junction bases not matched to a gene: 4. Germline CDR1 and CDR2: MNHNY and SVGAGI (reference sequence). The CDR3 totals 14 residues. The CDR3 region has the DNA TGTGCCAGCAGTGCGACAGGGGTGTACAATGAGCAGTTCTTC. Protein: CASSATGVYNEQFF.

The chain couples TRBV7-3 to TRBJ2-5; D is possibly TRBD1 (5 bases). CDR3 length equals 13 residues. V was clipped by 3 bases and J by 5 bases, with 10 bases between them. Germline V gives CDR1 SGHTA, CDR2 FQGTGA. CDR3 loop: CASSFTRVETQYF. For the CDR3, the DNA is TGTGCCAGCAGCTTCACCAGGGTTGAGACCCAGTACTTC.